The clone carrying this TCR beta chain was detected only a few times. What it binds is not known. After template switching added a universal primer site, the resulting cDNA carried unique molecular identifiers. Via MiXCR, TCRdb re-called the 5' RACE reads, giving one row per CDR3 protein. This table holds around 960,000 distinct CDR3 sequences, more than 9% found once. This entry is derived from a study of identical twins. Study conclusions and caveats: Beta clonotypes that were abundant in cord blood contained fewer insertions, a pattern absent from memory repertoires. Invariant cells of the MAIT and iNKT types might have partly distorted the zero-insertion analyses. Without tracking the same donors, conclusions rested on cross-sectional statistical analysis.

Trimming at V came to 2 bases and at J to 2 bases, leaving 11 bases not matched to a gene. The CDR3 is 19 residues long. Germline loops: CDR1 SGHRS, CDR2 YFSETQ. These sequences were also reported in another study, on yellow fever vaccine responses in identical twins.

The sequenced sample was PBMCs. The gene calls are TRBV5-1 and TRBJ2-5, with TRBD2 matching 14 bases. This receptor was obtained from a woman between 18 and 30 years old in good health. DNA of the CDR3: TGCGCCAGCAGCTTTCCGGGACTAGCGGGAGACGAGCATCAAGAGACCCAGTACTTC. Protein: CASSFPGLAGDEHQETQYF.